Listed below are T cell receptor beta chains from one sample, sequenced in a study of T cells after yellow fever vaccination. TCRdb redid the calling of the 5' RACE reads with MiXCR, one entry per CDR3 protein. The table lists hundreds of thousands of distinct CDR3 sequences, around 12% of them singletons. The sequences come from CD4+ T cells sorted from PBMCs, collected 15 days after the yellow fever booster vaccination. Receptor source: a man aged 18-30 years who received the YFV17D yellow fever vaccine. Both conserved end residues are part of each CDR3. Fields, in order: CDR3 length, clone size, D gene, V gene, J gene, CDR3 protein, CDR3 DNA. The D gene is left open where the match is weak. Part of the rows lack a size; the others show once, few, many or a class for expanded clones.

CDR3 length: 13
clone size: few
D gene: NA
V gene: TRBV3-1
J gene: TRBJ1-5
CDR3 protein: CASSQTLGQPQHF
CDR3 DNA: TGTGCCAGCAGCCAAACCCTTGGGCAGCCCCAGCATTTT

CDR3 length: 13
clone size: NA
D gene: NA
V gene: TRBV5-1
J gene: TRBJ1-5
CDR3 protein: CASSLDWLSPQHF
CDR3 DNA: TGCGCCAGCAGCTTGGATTGGCTTTCGCCCCAGCATTTT

CDR3 length: 14
clone size: NA
D gene: NA
V gene: TRBV18
J gene: TRBJ2-3
CDR3 protein: CASSPIGGGDTQYF
CDR3 DNA: TGTGCCAGCTCACCGATTGGGGGTGGAGATACGCAGTATTTT

CDR3 length: 18
clone size: few
D gene: TRBD2
V gene: TRBV4-2
J gene: TRBJ2-3
CDR3 protein: CASSQAASGDISTDTQYF
CDR3 DNA: TGTGCCAGCAGCCAAGCGGCTAGCGGGGATATTAGCACAGATACGCAGTATTTT

CDR3 length: 16
clone size: many
D gene: TRBD2
V gene: TRBV4-2
J gene: TRBJ2-5
CDR3 protein: CASSRALGTNQETQYF
CDR3 DNA: TGTGCCAGCAGCCGAGCCCTCGGGACTAACCAAGAGACCCAGTACTTC

CDR3 length: 14
clone size: many
D gene: NA
V gene: TRBV5-1
J gene: TRBJ1-6
CDR3 protein: CASSLVESSSPLHF
CDR3 DNA: TGCGCCAGCAGCTTGGTGGAATCTTCTTCACCCCTCCACTTT

CDR3 length: 15
clone size: many
D gene: TRBD1
V gene: TRBV5-4
J gene: TRBJ2-1
CDR3 protein: CASSLGTGLYNEQFF
CDR3 DNA: TGTGCCAGCAGCTTGGGGACAGGTCTTTACAATGAGCAGTTCTTC

CDR3 length: 15
clone size: few
D gene: NA
V gene: TRBV18
J gene: TRBJ2-3
CDR3 protein: CASSTLGDGADTQYF
CDR3 DNA: TGTGCCAGCTCAACCCTCGGGGACGGTGCAGATACGCAGTATTTT

CDR3 length: 17
clone size: NA
D gene: NA
V gene: TRBV10-3
J gene: TRBJ2-5
CDR3 protein: CAIATGPTLLTKETQYF
CDR3 DNA: TGTGCCATCGCGACGGGCCCAACCCTCTTAACCAAAGAGACCCAGTACTTC

CDR3 length: 21
clone size: NA
D gene: NA
V gene: TRBV27
J gene: TRBJ2-6
CDR3 protein: CASSLAHPRRRGFSGANVLTF
CDR3 DNA: TGTGCCAGCAGTTTGGCTCATCCCCGGAGACGTGGATTCTCTGGGGCCAACGTCCTGACTTTC

CDR3 length: 15
clone size: few
D gene: TRBD1
V gene: TRBV4-1
J gene: TRBJ2-1
CDR3 protein: CASSQNRDRENEQFF
CDR3 DNA: TGCGCCAGCAGCCAGAACCGGGACAGGGAAAATGAGCAGTTCTTC

CDR3 length: 13
clone size: NA
D gene: NA
V gene: TRBV4-3
J gene: TRBJ1-2
CDR3 protein: CASSQDLNIGYTF
CDR3 DNA: TGCGCCAGCAGCCAAGATCTAAACATCGGCTACACCTTC

CDR3 length: 17
clone size: few
D gene: TRBD2
V gene: TRBV7-2
J gene: TRBJ2-3
CDR3 protein: CASSPRRPSSGGQAQYF
CDR3 DNA: TGTGCCAGCAGCCCGAGACGCCCGTCCAGCGGGGGGCAGGCGCAGTATTTT

CDR3 length: 13
clone size: NA
D gene: NA
V gene: TRBV7-2
J gene: TRBJ2-7
CDR3 protein: CASSLVQSYEQYF
CDR3 DNA: TGTGCCAGCAGCTTAGTACAGTCCTACGAGCAGTACTTC

CDR3 length: 14
clone size: NA
D gene: NA
V gene: TRBV5-4
J gene: TRBJ2-3
CDR3 protein: CASSAQGGEDTQYF
CDR3 DNA: TGTGCCAGCAGCGCCCAAGGGGGTGAAGATACGCAGTATTTT

CDR3 length: 14
clone size: few
D gene: TRBD1
V gene: TRBV4-2
J gene: TRBJ2-3
CDR3 protein: CASSQGTATDTQYF
CDR3 DNA: TGTGCCAGCAGCCAGGGGACAGCCACAGATACGCAGTATTTT